This passage covers 18 T cell receptor beta chains from one sample sequenced in a study of cytotoxic CD8 clonotypes in ibrutinib-treated CLL. The method was immunoSEQ multiplex PCR; TCRdb's version includes in-frame clones alone and lacks a portion of them. The sample has roughly 220,000 clones, more than 75% seen once. The material sequenced was PBMCs, taken after 12 months of ibrutinib treatment. The receptor source for this set is a human donor with chronic lymphocytic leukemia.

This chain joins TRBV5-1 and TRBJ1-2; possible D gene TRBD1, 5 bases. Deletions cut 5 bases from V and 3 bases from J, with 17 bases between. CDR3 length: 15 residues. Germline V gene sequence: CDR1 SGHRS, CDR2 YFSETQ. This chain's CDR3 is CASRQGRVGDYGYTF. DNA for the CDR3: TGCGCCAGCAGACAAGGACGGGTAGGGGACTATGGCTACACCTTC. Based on the CDR3 plus reference TRBV5-1 and TRBJ1-2, the full variable domain is KAGVTQTPRYLIKTRGQQVTLSCSPISGHRSVSWYQQTPGQGLQFLFEYFSETQRNKGNFPGRFSGRQFSNSRSEMNVSTLELGDSALYLCASRQGRVGDYGYTFGSGTRLTVV.

The V gene is TRBV9, the J gene TRBJ2-3, with D uncertain. V was pared by 4 bases and J by 6 bases, with 12 bases between. CDR1 and CDR2 from the germline V gene are SGDLS and YYNGEE. The CDR3 loop spans 13 amino acids. This CDR3 is CASSPPEKDTQYF. The DNA for the CDR3 is TGTGCCAGCAGCCCCCCCGAGAAGGATACGCAGTATTTT.

The chain has TRBV19 and TRBJ2-1; TRBD1 matches at 8 bases. The CDR3 length is 15 residues. Germline-derived CDR1 and CDR2 are LNHDA and SQIVND (reference sequence). Trimming took 3 bases from V and 2 from J; bases not matched to a gene: 3. In DNA form, the CDR3 reads TGTGCCAGTAGTATCGGACAGGGCCCCTACAATGAGCAGTTCTTC. Its translation is CASSIGQGPYNEQFF. Full variable domain (outside the CDR3, taken from reference TRBV19 and TRBJ2-1): DGGITQSPKYLFRKEGQNVTLSCEQNLNHDAMYWYRQDPGQGLRLIYYSQIVNDFQKGDIAEGYSVSREKKESFPLTVTSAQKNPTAFYLCASSIGQGPYNEQFFGPGTRLTVL.

This clone was recorded a few times. For the CDR3, the DNA is TGTGCCATCAGTGAGATTGGGGATTTGGGCACTGAAGCTTTCTTT. The encoded protein is CAISEIGDLGTEAFF. V is TRBV10-3 and J is TRBJ1-1, with D uncertain. The CDR3 loop spans 15 amino acids. Trimming took off 2 bases at V and 4 bases at J, with 14 bases between the two ends. From germline, CDR1 is ENHRY and CDR2 SYGVKD.

CDR3 DNA sequence: TGTGCCATCAGTGAGTTGGGGGAGGAACAGCCCCAGCATTTT. This translates into CAISELGEEQPQHF. The chain uses TRBV10-3 and TRBJ1-5; possibly TRBD1 for D (5 bases). CDR3 size: 14 residues. V dropped 1 base and J dropped 7 bases, with 11 bases sitting between them. Germline values: CDR1 ENHRY, CDR2 SYGVKD.

The rearrangement uses TRBV7-6 and TRBJ2-7; D is uncertain. CDR3 length equals 16 residues. Germline V gene lookup returns CDR1 SGHVS and CDR2 FNYEAQ. V was clipped by 4 bases and J by 4 bases, with 20 bases between them. In nucleotides, the CDR3 is TGTGCCAGCAGCTACTCCCCCGGGTCTGGGTGGTACGAGCAGTACTTC. Its translation: CASSYSPGSGWYEQYF.

The sample holds a few counts of this clone. The chain has TRBV5-1 and TRBJ2-7; D may match TRBD1 or TRBD2 (5 bases each). The CDR3 extends over 15 amino acids. Trimming removed 0 bases at V and 6 bases at J, with 16 bases between. CDR1 and CDR2 (germline): SGHRS, YFSETQ. The CDR3 loop is CASSLEVGTPGEQYF. CDR3 bases: TGCGCCAGCAGCTTGGAGGTGGGGACCCCTGGCGAGCAGTACTTC.

The chain has TRBV27 and TRBJ1-6; possibly TRBD1 for D (6 bases). V lost 6 bases to trimming and J lost 0 bases, with 12 bases between them. The CDR3 is 16 residues long. CDR1 and CDR2 from the germline V gene are MNHEY and SMNVEV (reference sequence). CDR3 nucleotide sequence: TGTGCCAGCAGGGAGAGGGGGAGCTCCTATAATTCACCCCTCCACTTT. Protein: CASRERGSSYNSPLHF.

Here the CDR3 reads CSVVPQGDTGELFF. CDR3 DNA sequence: TGCAGCGTTGTTCCGCAGGGAGACACCGGGGAGCTGTTTTTT. V gene TRBV29-1 combines with J gene TRBJ2-2; the D gene could be TRBD1 or TRBD2 (5 bases each). Looked up from germline, CDR1 is SQVTM and CDR2 is ANQGSEA. Deletions cut 4 bases from V and 3 bases from J, with 12 bases between. There are 14 residues in the CDR3.

The V call is TRBV7-9, the J call TRBJ2-4, with D perhaps matching TRBD1 or TRBD2 (7 bases each). CDR1 SEHNR and CDR2 FQNEAQ come from the germline V gene (reference sequence). Trimming cost V 5 bases and J 10 bases, with 27 bases left between them. The CDR3 covers 17 residues. The CDR3 DNA reads as TGTGCCAGCAGCCCAAGGGGGGAGGGCCTACAGGGGAATATTCAGTACTTC. This encodes CASSPRGEGLQGNIQYF.

The rearrangement uses TRBV5-4 and TRBJ1-3; D gene unclear. The germline V and J ends were trimmed by 0 bases and 4 bases, with 8 bases remaining between them. This CDR3 is 14 amino acids long. Per germline, CDR1 SGHNT and CDR2 YYREEE (reference sequence). This chain's CDR3 is CASSLVGNGNTIYF. CDR3 bases: TGTGCCAGCAGCTTGGTTGGGAACGGAAACACCATATATTTT.

V is TRBV19 and J is TRBJ1-3, with D unresolved. Between the trimmed V and J ends, which lost 7 bases and 0 bases, there was a span of 16 bases. The germline V gene has CDR1 LNHDA and CDR2 SQIVND (reference sequence). The CDR3 contains 16 residues. CDR3 DNA: TGTGCCAGTACCAACTGGGCGGAGTCCTCTGGAAACACCATATATTTT. Translation gives CASTNWAESSGNTIYF. The full variable domain, in which reference TRBV19 and TRBJ1-3 provide the parts outside the CDR3, is DGGITQSPKYLFRKEGQNVTLSCEQNLNHDAMYWYRQDPGQGLRLIYYSQIVNDFQKGDIAEGYSVSREKKESFPLTVTSAQKNPTAFYLCASTNWAESSGNTIYFGEGSWLTVV.

The chain combines TRBV18 with TRBJ1-4; 8 nucleotides agree with TRBD1. The CDR3 sequence is 16 residues long. After removal of 3 bases from V and 4 bases from J, the junction contained 7 bases not matched to a gene. Germline V gene sequence: CDR1 KGHSH, CDR2 LQKENI. This chain's CDR3 is CASSPSRDRYNEKLFF. The CDR3 DNA is TGTGCCAGCTCACCGTCCCGGGACAGGTATAATGAAAAACTGTTTTTT.

The chain couples TRBV2 to TRBJ2-1, with 16 bases that match TRBD2. CDR1 and CDR2 from the germline V gene are SNHLY and FYNNEI. CDR3 length: 16 residues. V dropped 4 bases and J dropped 10; count of bases not matched to a gene: 7. The CDR3 DNA reads as TGTGCCAGCAGTGGCCACGGGACTAGCGGGGGGGACGAGCAGTTCTTC. Translated, it gives CASSGHGTSGGDEQFF.

This chain links TRBV5-6 with TRBJ2-1; TRBD1 matches 8 bases. The CDR3 has 15 amino acids. With V trimmed by 2 bases and J by 8 bases, 9 bases remained unmatched. Germline assignment: CDR1 SGHDT and CDR2 YYEEEE. CDR3 protein: CASSFGDRRKDEQFF. The CDR3 DNA reads TGTGCCAGCAGCTTTGGGGACAGGCGGAAGGATGAGCAGTTCTTC.

The sample holds many counts of this clone. Other DNA sequences in the sample encode the same CDR3. The V gene is TRBV2, the J gene TRBJ2-2; D possibly uses TRBD1 or TRBD2 (6 bases each). CDR1 is SNHLY, CDR2 FYNNEI, per germline. Trimming pared 7 bases from V and 1 base from J, leaving 13 bases between. CDR3 length: 15 amino acids. CDR3 in amino acids: CASKVAGQNTGELFF. CDR3 DNA sequence: TGTGCCAGCAAGGTTGCGGGACAGAACACCGGGGAGCTGTTTTTT.

The chain is built from TRBV18 and TRBJ1-1; tentatively, D is TRBD1 (5 bases). V was trimmed by 1 base and J by 4 bases, leaving 25 bases between them. The CDR3 is made up of 19 amino acids. CDR1 and CDR2 from the germline V gene are KGHSH and LQKENI. CDR3 sequence: CASSPLATGLRDLGTEAFF. CDR3 bases: TGTGCCAGCTCACCACTTGCAACAGGTCTACGAGACCTGGGCACTGAAGCTTTCTTT.

The chain is built from TRBV28 and TRBJ1-2, with a weak D call TRBD1 (5 bases). The CDR3 runs 13 residues. The V gene's germline CDR1 is MDHEN and CDR2 SYDVKM. Trimming left V 10 bases short and J 6 bases short, with 18 bases between. The CDR3 region is CATSGQARDGYTF. CDR3 coding DNA: TGTGCCACCTCAGGGCAGGCACGGGATGGCTACACCTTC.